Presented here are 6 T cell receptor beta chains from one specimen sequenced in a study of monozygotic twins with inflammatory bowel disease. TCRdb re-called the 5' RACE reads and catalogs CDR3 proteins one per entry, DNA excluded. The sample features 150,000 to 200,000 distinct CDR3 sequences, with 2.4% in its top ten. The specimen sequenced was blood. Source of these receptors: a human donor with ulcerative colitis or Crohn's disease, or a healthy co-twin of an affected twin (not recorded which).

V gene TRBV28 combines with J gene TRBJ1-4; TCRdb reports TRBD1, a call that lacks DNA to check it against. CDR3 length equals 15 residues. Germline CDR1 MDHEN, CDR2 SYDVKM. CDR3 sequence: CASSPAGQDNEKLFF.

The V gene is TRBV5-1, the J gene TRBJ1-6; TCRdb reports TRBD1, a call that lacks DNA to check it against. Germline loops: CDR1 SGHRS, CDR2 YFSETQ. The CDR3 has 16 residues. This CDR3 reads CASSFLQGAANSPLHF.

The CDR3: CASSGGQPQHF. This rearrangement joins TRBV28 to TRBJ1-5. The CDR3 is 11 residues long. Germline CDR1 and CDR2: MDHEN and SYDVKM. Combining the CDR3 with reference TRBV28 and TRBJ1-5 gives the whole variable domain DVKVTQSSRYLVKRTGEKVFLECVQDMDHENMFWYRQDPGLGLRLIYFSYDVKMKEKGDIPEGYSVSREKKERFSLILESASTNQTSMYLCASSGGQPQHFGDGTRLSIL.

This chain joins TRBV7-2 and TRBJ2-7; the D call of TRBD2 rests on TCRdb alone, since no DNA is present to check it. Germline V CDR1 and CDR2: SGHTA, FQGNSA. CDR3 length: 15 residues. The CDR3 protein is CASSFRLAGTYEQYF. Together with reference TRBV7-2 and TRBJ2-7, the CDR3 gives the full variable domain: GAGVSQSPSNKVTEKGKDVELRCDPISGHTALYWYRQSLGQGLEFLIYFQGNSAPDKSGLPSDRFSAERTGGSVSTLTIQRTQQEDSAVYLCASSFRLAGTYEQYFGPGTRLTVT.

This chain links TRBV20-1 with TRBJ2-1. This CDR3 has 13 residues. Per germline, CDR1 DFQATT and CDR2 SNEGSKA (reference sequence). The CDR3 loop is CSAPKRFYNEQFF.

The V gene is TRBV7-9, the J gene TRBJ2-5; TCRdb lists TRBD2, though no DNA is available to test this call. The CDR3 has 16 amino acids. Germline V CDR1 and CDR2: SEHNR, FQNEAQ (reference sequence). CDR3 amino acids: CASSLGIAGGQETQYF.